The source of this T cell receptor beta chain is a study of blood T cell repertoires in COVID-19. Background on the study: The United States, Italy and Spain provided the acute and convalescent COVID-19 samples. Sources were T cells, B-cell-depleted T cells, or PBMCs; the material itself was cDNA or gDNA.

In the authors' methods: Counts of nucleated cells, estimated from reference gene primer amplification, were obtained. Sequenced by immunoSEQ multiplex PCR; TCRdb stores in-frame clones only, minus some. V, J and clone size reflect that table, while D and trimming were determined from the DNA. The sample holds about 250,000 clones, 70% to 85% seen once. Germline lookup yields CDR1 SGDLS and CDR2 YYNGEE. V shed 7 bases, J shed 3 bases, and the junction held 6 bases outside the gene matches. The CDR3 length is 14 residues. The sequenced material came from peripheral blood. The origin of this receptor is a man older than 75 with acute or convalescent COVID-19. The J gene is TRBJ2-7, the V gene TRBV9, with 11 bases lining up with TRBD1. CDR3 nucleotides: TGTGCCAGCGCTTATGGGACAGGGGGCTACGAGCAGTACTTC. Its protein product is CASAYGTGGYEQYF.